The clone carrying this T cell receptor beta chain was detected only once. Its antigen is unidentified. This sample stems from a study of T cell responses to AZD1222 COVID-19 vaccine. General study findings and limits: A mostly white British donor set with more females was recruited, and clonal diversity was possibly underestimated. Unmutated variant regions reportedly attract nearly half of all spike-specific TCRs.

CDR1 and CDR2 (germline): MNHEY, SVGEGT. There are 13 residues in the CDR3. Deletions cut 2 bases from V and 5 bases from J, with 10 bases between. The data were produced by immunoSEQ multiplex PCR, yet TCRdb's version contains in-frame clones alone and is incomplete. The sample contains over 110,000 clones, 80% to 90% of which appear only once. This chain joins TRBV6-2 or TRBV6-3 and TRBJ2-7; D remains ambiguous. The input for sequencing was peripheral blood, taken on day 0 of AZD1222 vaccination. This TCR was sampled from an adult in good health. The CDR3 region is CASSYRSLDEQYF. The CDR3 DNA reads as TGTGCCAGCAGTTACCGAAGCTTGGACGAGCAGTACTTC.